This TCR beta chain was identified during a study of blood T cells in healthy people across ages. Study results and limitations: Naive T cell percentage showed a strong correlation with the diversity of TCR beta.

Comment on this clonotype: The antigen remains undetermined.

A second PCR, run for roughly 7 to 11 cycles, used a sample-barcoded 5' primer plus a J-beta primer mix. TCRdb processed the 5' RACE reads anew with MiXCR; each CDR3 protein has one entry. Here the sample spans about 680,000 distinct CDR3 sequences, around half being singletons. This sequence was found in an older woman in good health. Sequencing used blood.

CDR3 sequence reads: CSVRGTDSYEQYF. As DNA, the CDR3 is TGCAGCGTCCGCGGGACGGACTCCTACGAGCAGTACTTC. V gene TRBV29-1 combines with J gene TRBJ2-7; perhaps TRBD2 as D (6 bases). CDR3 length: 13 amino acids. The germline V gene encodes CDR1 SQVTM and CDR2 ANQGSEA. V lost 6 bases, J lost 0 bases, and 12 bases lay in between.